This T cell receptor beta chain was obtained from a study of shared clonotypes between healthy human individuals. About this clone itself: The antigen is undetermined.

CDR3 length equals 15 residues. With V trimmed by 4 bases and J by 5 bases, 11 bases remained unmatched. Germline lookup yields CDR1 SGHRS and CDR2 YFSETQ. In the original workflow: ImmunoSEQ only sent back junction sequences with no quality scores, so filtering was done differently. TCRdb's copy holds only in-frame clones and misses some; the assay was immunoSEQ multiplex PCR. The V and J calls and clone size are taken from that table; D and trimming were inferred from the DNA. Of about 1,500,000 clones listed, 96% were seen once; the top ten hold approximately 1.1%. Study-wide results and caveats: Sample collection involved blood only; tissue repertoires are likely different. Of the naive CD4 clonotypes, roughly 5% were shared across a few donors.

The chain is built from TRBV5-1 and TRBJ2-5, with 7 bases that match TRBD1. The receptor comes from a man between 25 and 39 years old in good health. Sequenced material: naive CD4+ T cells sorted from blood. Subset denoted: CD45RA+ positively selected. CDR3 loop: CASSPNRGSVETQYF. CDR3 bases: TGCGCCAGCAGCCCGAACAGGGGCTCGGTGGAGACCCAGTACTTC.